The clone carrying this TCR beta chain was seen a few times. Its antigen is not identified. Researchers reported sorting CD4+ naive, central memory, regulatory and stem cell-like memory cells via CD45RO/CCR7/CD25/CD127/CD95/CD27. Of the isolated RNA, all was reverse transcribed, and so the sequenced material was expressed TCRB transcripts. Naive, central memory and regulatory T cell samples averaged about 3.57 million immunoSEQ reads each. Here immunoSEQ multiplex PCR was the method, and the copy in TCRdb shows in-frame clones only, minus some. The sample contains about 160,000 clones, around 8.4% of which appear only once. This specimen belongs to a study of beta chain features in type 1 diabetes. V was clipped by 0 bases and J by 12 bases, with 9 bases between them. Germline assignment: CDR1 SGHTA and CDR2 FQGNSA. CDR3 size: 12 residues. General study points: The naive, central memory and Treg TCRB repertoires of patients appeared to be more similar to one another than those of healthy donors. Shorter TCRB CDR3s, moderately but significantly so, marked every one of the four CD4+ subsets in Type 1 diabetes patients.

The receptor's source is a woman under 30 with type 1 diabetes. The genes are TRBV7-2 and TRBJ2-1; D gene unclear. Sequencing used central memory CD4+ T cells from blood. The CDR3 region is CASSLARQRQFF. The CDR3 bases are TGTGCCAGCAGCTTAGCGAGGCAGCGGCAGTTCTTC.